This is a list of T cell receptor beta chains from one sample in a study of beta chain features in type 1 diabetes. Profiled with immunoSEQ multiplex PCR; TCRdb holds only in-frame clones, not every one. In the table there are hundreds of thousands of clones, over 10% of which are singletons. Sequencing input: naive CD4+ T cells from blood. Every receptor here comes from a woman aged 18-29 years with type 1 diabetes. Each CDR3 is given with its conserved first and last residue. D genes are given only for firm matches. A clone size is listed for some rows: how often the clone was seen (once, few, many), or a class if it is expanded.

-	TRBV7-8	TRBD2	TRBJ2-5	TGTGCCAGCAGCTTAGCGGCGGCGGGAGGGAAAGAGACCCAGTACTTC	CASSLAAAGGKETQYF
-	TRBV7-8	TRBD1	TRBJ2-6	TGTGCCAGCAGTTTATTCCCGGGACAGGGCTCCGGGGCCAACGTCCTGACTTTC	CASSLFPGQGSGANVLTF
few	TRBV7-9	-	TRBJ1-1	TGTGCCAGCAGCTCGGGGACAAGAGGCACTGAAGCTTTCTTT	CASSSGTRGTEAFF
few	TRBV5-1	TRBD1	TRBJ2-2	TGCGCCAGCAGCTCCGGGACAGGGAACACCGGGGAGCTGTTTTTT	CASSSGTGNTGELFF
-	TRBV5-1	TRBD1	TRBJ1-6	TGCGCCAGCACGACCTCGGGACAGGACAAACCCCTCCACTTT	CASTTSGQDKPLHF
-	TRBV25-1	TRBD1	TRBJ2-3	TGTGCCAGCAGTGAACACGGGACAGGGAGCACAGATACGCAGTATTTT	CASSEHGTGSTDTQYF
few	TRBV11-2	TRBD1	TRBJ2-7	TGTGCCAGCAGGTGGACAGGGGGCTACGAGCAGTACTTC	CASRWTGGYEQYF
few	TRBV13	TRBD1	TRBJ2-7	TGTGCCAGCAGTCTTGACCGGGACAGGGGTGGCGAGCAGTACTTC	CASSLDRDRGGEQYF
few	TRBV5-4	-	TRBJ1-2	TGTGCCAGCAGCCAACCTGAGGGAGGCTACACCTTC	CASSQPEGGYTF
few	TRBV5-8	TRBD2	TRBJ2-3	TGTGCCAGCAGCCGTAGCGGGAGCCCAGATACGCAGTATTTT	CASSRSGSPDTQYF
few	TRBV6-6	-	TRBJ1-2	TGTGCCAGCAGCTCATCCAACGGGGGTCCGAACTATGGCTACACCTTC	CASSSSNGGPNYGYTF
-	TRBV4-3	TRBD2	TRBJ2-7	TGCGCCAGCAGCCAAGAAGAGCGGGAGGTCGAGCAGTACTTC	CASSQEEREVEQYF
few	TRBV25-1	-	TRBJ1-2	TGTGCCAGCAGTGAGGCCGTAGGAGGGGTCTTTGGCTACACCTTC	CASSEAVGGVFGYTF
-	TRBV4-3	-	TRBJ2-3	TGCGCCAGCAGCCAAGATATTTCGGGGTCGGGCACAGATACGCAGTATTTT	CASSQDISGSGTDTQYF
-	TRBV7-2	-	TRBJ2-3	TGTGCCAGCAGCTTAGAGAGGAGAGATACGCAGTATTTT	CASSLERRDTQYF
-	TRBV30	TRBD1	TRBJ2-4	TGTGCCTGGAGTCTCAGGGGGCCGGTCCTCGCCCCTCTAGCCAAAAACATTCAGTACTTC	CAWSLRGPVLAPLAKNIQYF
-	TRBV4-2	TRBD2	TRBJ2-5	TGTGCCAGCAGCCGGGGACTAGCGGGGGGCGAAGAGACCCAGTACTTC	CASSRGLAGGEETQYF
few	TRBV6-5	-	TRBJ2-5	TGTGCCAGCGTTGGCGGGGTGGGTGAGACCCAGTACTTC	CASVGGVGETQYF
few	TRBV5-1	-	TRBJ1-5	TGCGCCAGCAGCTTTGGAACAGGACACAATCAGCCCCAGCATTTT	CASSFGTGHNQPQHF
few	TRBV7-3	TRBD2	TRBJ2-7	TGTGCCAGCAGCCGTCTGGGGGGGAACTACGAGCAGTACTTC	CASSRLGGNYEQYF
few	TRBV4-1	TRBD2	TRBJ2-3	TGCGCCAGCAGCCAAAGGCCCCTCCGGGGGGAAAAGGGAACGCAGTATTTT	CASSQRPLRGEKGTQYF
few	TRBV29-1	-	TRBJ2-7	TGCAGCGTTGCGGCAGGCCCGTGGGAGCAGTACTTC	CSVAAGPWEQYF
few	TRBV28	-	TRBJ2-5	TGTGCCAGCAGTTTAGCTTCTGGGGGCAGAGAGACCCAGTACTTC	CASSLASGGRETQYF
few	TRBV7-2	TRBD1	TRBJ1-5	TGTGCCAGCAGCTGGACAGGGATTCAGCCCCAGCATTTT	CASSWTGIQPQHF
-	TRBV5-1	-	TRBJ2-2	TGCGCCAGCAGCTTGGGGCAGCGAACCGGGGAGCTGTTTTTT	CASSLGQRTGELFF
-	TRBV15	TRBD1	TRBJ1-4	TGTGCCACCAGCAGAGTCGCAGGGGGCTCCGTAACTAATGAAAAACTGTTTTTT	CATSRVAGGSVTNEKLFF
few	TRBV7-2	-	TRBJ2-3	TGTGCCAGCAGCTTTGGGGGGACGCAGTATTTT	CASSFGGTQYF
-	TRBV6-6	-	TRBJ2-1	TGTGCCAGCAGTTTAGCTACCGGGACTCGGAATGAGCAGTTCTTC	CASSLATGTRNEQFF
few	TRBV6-6	-	TRBJ1-1	TGTGCCAGCAAGGCGGGGGCGATGAACACTGAAGCTTTCTTT	CASKAGAMNTEAFF
once	TRBV7-2	-	TRBJ1-5	TGTGCCAGCAGCTTAGTTCTCCAGCCCCAGCATTTT	CASSLVLQPQHF
-	TRBV6-6	-	TRBJ2-1	TGTGCCAGCAGTTACGGAGTGGGTGGCGAGCAGTTCTTC	CASSYGVGGEQFF
few	TRBV14	-	TRBJ2-1	TGTGCCAGCAGCCCCGGCTTGCGACTCGGCAATGAGCAGTTCTTC	CASSPGLRLGNEQFF
-	TRBV25-1	TRBD2	TRBJ2-3	TGTGCCAGCAGCCTAGCGGGTGGCACAGATACGCAGTATTTT	CASSLAGGTDTQYF
-	TRBV11-2	TRBD1	TRBJ2-5	TGTGCCAGCAGCTTAGTGAGGGGGCACGGGACCCAGTACTTC	CASSLVRGHGTQYF
few	TRBV5-4	-	TRBJ2-5	TGTGCCAGCAGCTTGGTTGGAGAAGAAGAGACCCAGTACTTC	CASSLVGEEETQYF
few	TRBV23-1	TRBD2	TRBJ2-5	TGCGCCAGCAGTCAAAGTGTCTCGACTAGCGGGGGGCTGGAGACCCAGTACTTC	CASSQSVSTSGGLETQYF
-	TRBV4-1	-	TRBJ1-2	TGCGCCAGCAGCCATTTTTGGGGCGGCTACACCTTC	CASSHFWGGYTF
-	TRBV5-6	-	TRBJ2-1	TGTGCCAGCAGCTTGGGGAGCTCCTACAATGAGCAGTTCTTC	CASSLGSSYNEQFF
-	TRBV5-4	TRBD2	TRBJ2-1	TGTGCCAGCAGCTTCGGCGGGAGTATGGATGAGCAGTTCTTC	CASSFGGSMDEQFF
-	TRBV7-9	TRBD1	TRBJ1-5	TGTGCCAGCAGCACAGGGGGACTTTCCAATCAGCCCCAGCATTTT	CASSTGGLSNQPQHF
-	TRBV29-1	TRBD1	TRBJ2-2	TGCAGCGTTCGTGGGACAGGAGGGCCCGGGGAGCTGTTTTTT	CSVRGTGGPGELFF
few	TRBV19	TRBD1	TRBJ1-1	TGTGCCAGTAGTATCCTGGGACAGGGAGACACTGAAGCTTTCTTT	CASSILGQGDTEAFF
few	TRBV7-2	TRBD2	TRBJ2-5	TGTGCCAGCAGCCCCCAAGCGGGGGAAGAGACCCAGTACTTC	CASSPQAGEETQYF
-	TRBV6-5	-	TRBJ1-2	TGTGCCAGCAGTAAATACACCGGACAAAACTATGGCTACACCTTC	CASSKYTGQNYGYTF
few	TRBV7-9	TRBD1	TRBJ1-1	TGTGCCAGCAGCTCAAAGCTAGGGGGCTCGGATGAAGCTTTCTTT	CASSSKLGGSDEAFF
-	TRBV5-1	-	TRBJ1-4	TGCGCCAGCCGGTCGCTGCCTAATGAAAAACTGTTTTTT	CASRSLPNEKLFF
-	TRBV2	-	TRBJ2-7	TGTGCCAGCAGCCTCAGTTCCTACGAGCAGTACTTC	CASSLSSYEQYF
-	TRBV29-1	-	TRBJ1-1	TGCAGCGTCCAAACCCGATGGTTGAGCACTGAAGCTTTCTTT	CSVQTRWLSTEAFF
-	TRBV4-1	-	TRBJ1-4	TGCGCCAGCAGCCAAGACTTGAGAGGGGAAAAACTGTTTTTT	CASSQDLRGEKLFF
-	TRBV18	TRBD1	TRBJ1-2	TGTGCCAGCTCACCCGACAGGGGCAGTGGTGGCTATGGCTACACCTTC	CASSPDRGSGGYGYTF
-	TRBV19	TRBD1	TRBJ2-3	TGTGCCAGTAGTGCTCGACAGGGGTGGACAGATACGCAGTATTTT	CASSARQGWTDTQYF
-	TRBV6-6	TRBD2	TRBJ2-5	TGTGCCAGCATCAGAACTAGCGGGGGCCTGGGAGAGACCCAGTACTTC	CASIRTSGGLGETQYF
-	TRBV6-5	-	TRBJ2-7	TGTGCCAGCAGTTACGGCGTCAGGGGCGGCGAGCAGTACTTC	CASSYGVRGGEQYF
once	TRBV7-2	-	TRBJ2-1	TGTGCCAGCAGCTTTTTCGGGGAGGTTGAGCAGTTCTTC	CASSFFGEVEQFF
-	TRBV2	-	TRBJ1-2	TGTGCCAGCAGTGAATCCCGAACTCGCGCAGGCTACACCTTC	CASSESRTRAGYTF